This T cell receptor (beta chain) was captured by sequencing in a study of cytomegalovirus exposure and HLA in healthy donors. A few counts support this clone. With V trimmed by 7 bases and J by 1 base, 5 bases remained unmatched. Germline values: CDR1 SQVTM, CDR2 ANQGSEA. The CDR3 is 14 amino acids. Primers: 60 Vbeta forward and 13 Jbeta reverse. Using immunoSEQ multiplex PCR, the repertoire was profiled, and TCRdb retains in-frame clones only, with some absent. The sample has about 110,000 clones, roughly 80% seen once; the top ten hold about 2.3%. This receptor was taken from a middle-aged man in good health and CMV-seronegative. What was sequenced was PBMCs. The chain combines TRBV29-1 with TRBJ2-2; 8 bases map to TRBD1. CDR3 protein: CSAIQGGNTGELFF. The CDR3 DNA reads TGCAGCGCAATACAGGGGGGGAACACCGGGGAGCTGTTTTTT.